What follows describes a single TCR beta chain. This record belongs to a study of blood T cell repertoires in COVID-19. Repertoires were generated with immunoSEQ multiplex PCR, while TCRdb's copy carries only in-frame clones and drops some. The data hold some 130,000 clones, with roughly four fifths observed a single time. The CDR3 consists of 14 residues. V was cut by 2 bases and J by 6 bases, with 14 bases left in between. In germline, CDR1 is GTSNPN, CDR2 SVGIG (reference sequence). The receptor was derived from a man aged 25 to 40 who had recovered from COVID-19. This chain links TRBV30 with TRBJ2-1, with D perhaps matching TRBD1 (6 bases). The source material was PBMCs or T cells enriched from blood (not recorded which). The CDR3 here is CAWSRVQGINEQFF. In nucleotides, the CDR3 is TGTGCCTGGAGTAGAGTTCAGGGGATCAATGAGCAGTTCTTC.